A selection of T cell receptor beta chains follows, all from one sample in a study of read filtering for tumor transcriptome and immune sequencing. TCRdb itself ran the reads through MiXCR, one entry per CDR3 protein. This table holds about 24,000 distinct CDR3 sequences, approximately 23% found once. Material: a population of CD138-negative cells sorted from bone marrow. All receptors come from a donor aged 40 or over with multiple myeloma. CDR3s include the opening cysteine and the closing phenylalanine or tryptophan. The D gene is left open where the match is weak. Clone size is stated in some rows and not others, as once, few, many or a class when expanded.

v_call,j_call,clone_size,d_call,cdr3_aa,cdr3_nt
TRBV20-1,TRBJ2-5,many,TRBD2,CSARWASGEETQYF,TGCAGTGCTAGATGGGCTAGCGGGGAAGAGACCCAGTACTTC
TRBV29-1,TRBJ2-3,many,TRBD1,CSVGGGGMGDTQYF,TGCAGCGTTGGAGGGGGCGGTATGGGAGATACGCAGTATTTT
TRBV14,TRBJ2-1,many,TRBD2,CASSRGLAGTYNEQFF,TGTGCCAGCAGCCGGGGACTAGCGGGGACCTACAATGAGCAGTTCTTC
TRBV6-5,TRBJ1-2,many,TRBD1,CASSPRGQHYGYTF,TGTGCCAGCAGTCCCCGGGGACAGCATTATGGCTACACCTTC
TRBV7-9,TRBJ2-1,-,TRBD2,CASSRQLAGVYNEQFF,TGTGCCAGCAGCCGGCAACTAGCGGGGGTCTACAATGAGCAGTTCTTC
TRBV6-5,TRBJ1-5,many,TRBD1,CASSRTGIVSPQHF,TGTGCCAGCAGCAGGACAGGGATAGTCTCGCCCCAGCATTTT
TRBV10-3,TRBJ1-5,many,TRBD1,CAISESGQGRQPQHF,TGTGCCATCAGTGAGTCAGGACAGGGACGCCAGCCCCAGCATTTT
TRBV2,TRBJ2-1,-,-,CASTPGPYNEQFF,TGTGCCAGCACCCCGGGACCCTACAATGAGCAGTTCTTC
TRBV5-1,TRBJ2-5,few,TRBD1,CASSPTGRGTQYF,TGCGCCAGCAGCCCGACAGGGCGAGGGACCCAGTACTTC
TRBV29-1,TRBJ2-2,many,-,CSVGRESGELFF,TGCAGCGTTGGCAGGGAGTCGGGGGAGCTGTTTTTT
TRBV7-3,TRBJ1-6,many,-,CASSLSKDSPLHF,TGTGCCAGCAGCTTATCGAAGGATTCACCCCTCCACTTT
TRBV30,TRBJ1-1,many,TRBD1,CAYRDRGRTEAFF,TGTGCCTACCGGGACAGGGGGCGGACTGAAGCTTTCTTT
TRBV29-1,TRBJ2-3,-,TRBD2,CSVERGGGGGQYF,TGCAGCGTTGAACGGGGGGGCGGAGGAGGGCAGTATTTT
TRBV27,TRBJ2-7,-,TRBD2,CASGSSTGGDYEQHF,TGTGCCAGCGGTTCCTCCACCGGGGGGGACTACGAGCAGCACTTC
TRBV2,TRBJ1-1,many,TRBD1,CASRDYTGGETEAFF,TGTGCCAGCAGGGATTACACAGGGGGCGAGACTGAAGCTTTCTTT
TRBV29-1,TRBJ1-1,many,-,CSGSGATEAFF,TGCAGCGGGTCGGGGGCCACTGAAGCTTTCTTT
TRBV20-1,TRBJ1-5,few,-,CSASKPGAFNQPQHF,TGCAGTGCTTCGAAACCGGGAGCCTTCAATCAGCCCCAGCATTTT
TRBV3-1,TRBJ2-5,-,-,CASSHGQTFVETQYF,TGTGCCAGCAGCCATGGACAGACCTTCGTGGAGACCCAGTACTTC
TRBV20-1,TRBJ2-3,many,-,CSARDPAADTQYF,TGCAGTGCTAGAGATCCCGCGGCAGATACGCAGTATTTT
TRBV11-2,TRBJ2-1,many,-,CASSLGDSNEQFF,TGTGCCAGCAGCTTAGGTGACAGTAATGAGCAGTTCTTC
TRBV10-3,TRBJ1-1,many,-,CAIGKRDMNTEAFF,TGTGCCATCGGCAAGCGGGACATGAACACTGAAGCTTTCTTT
TRBV28,TRBJ2-2,many,-,CASILGFGGLGTGELFF,TGTGCCAGCATCCTGGGTTTCGGGGGCTTAGGCACCGGGGAGCTGTTTTTT
TRBV18,TRBJ1-5,many,-,CASSPSRGHQPQHF,TGTGCCAGCTCACCAAGTAGGGGTCATCAGCCCCAGCATTTT
TRBV10-3,TRBJ2-7,-,-,CAISEWSGDEQNF,TGTGCCATCAGTGAGTGGTCGGGGGACGAGCAGAACTTC
TRBV28,TRBJ2-1,many,TRBD1,CASSLGTGYDHEQFF,TGTGCCAGCAGTTTAGGGACAGGATATGATCATGAGCAGTTCTTC
TRBV6-1,TRBJ1-5,many,TRBD1,CASRGQGNNQPQHF,TGTGCCAGCCGGGGACAGGGCAACAATCAGCCCCAGCATTTT
TRBV7-2,TRBJ2-1,many,-,CASSPGAGRSYNEQFF,TGTGCCAGCAGCCCCGGGGCGGGGAGGTCCTACAATGAGCAGTTCTTC
TRBV6-5,TRBJ2-2,many,TRBD1,CASRTTHRGTGELFF,TGTGCCAGCAGGACCACCCACAGGGGCACCGGGGAGCTGTTTTTT
TRBV7-3,TRBJ2-5,many,-,CASSLLEGTGTQYF,TGTGCCAGCAGCTTACTTGAGGGAACCGGGACCCAGTACTTC
TRBV7-6,TRBJ1-1,many,-,CASSLAGSPNTEAFF,TGTGCCAGCAGCTTAGCGGGTTCACCGAACACTGAAGCTTTCTTT
TRBV6-6,TRBJ2-2,-,TRBD2,CVSSYLGLAVNTGELFF,TGTGTCAGCAGTTACCTGGGACTAGCGGTGAACACCGGGGAGCTGTTTTTT
TRBV12-3/TRBV12-4,TRBJ2-5,many,-,CASTFGTTQETQYF,TGTGCCAGCACCTTCGGGACAACCCAAGAGACCCAGTACTTC
TRBV10-3,TRBJ2-2,many,-,CAISEGRGAVGELFF,TGTGCCATCAGTGAGGGGCGAGGGGCGGTCGGGGAGCTGTTTTTT
TRBV24-1,TRBJ2-5,-,-,CATGEQGRETQYF,TGTGCCACCGGAGAGCAGGGCCGAGAGACCCAGTACTTC
TRBV6-5,TRBJ1-2,-,TRBD1,CASSPLGQGLFGYTF,TGTGCCAGCAGTCCCCTGGGACAGGGACTGTTTGGCTACACCTTC
TRBV27,TRBJ1-5,-,-,CASSSTSSNQPQHF,TGTGCCAGCAGTTCAACCTCTAGCAATCAGCCCCAGCATTTT
TRBV7-6,TRBJ2-1,many,TRBD2,CASSLGDSGGASEQFF,TGTGCCAGCAGCTTAGGGGATAGCGGGGGGGCGTCTGAGCAGTTCTTC
TRBV20-1,TRBJ2-7,many,-,CSGLGHSRPGPYEQYF,TGCAGTGGTCTGGGACATTCACGCCCAGGGCCCTACGAGCAGTACTTC
TRBV2,TRBJ2-2,many,-,CASSLRVTNTGELFF,TGTGCCAGCAGTCTCAGGGTTACGAACACCGGGGAGCTGTTTTTT
TRBV13,TRBJ2-3,few,TRBD2,CASSLAGGLDTQYF,TGTGCCAGCAGCTTGGCGGGGGGCCTGGATACGCAGTATTTT
TRBV3-1,TRBJ1-6,many,TRBD1,CASSPGQGNSPLHF,TGTGCCAGCAGCCCAGGACAGGGGAATTCACCCCTCCACTTT
TRBV12-3/TRBV12-4,TRBJ2-2,-,TRBD2,CASSRLAGNTGELFF,TGTGCCAGCAGTCGACTAGCGGGGAACACCGGGGAGCTGTTTTTT
TRBV28,TRBJ2-7,-,-,CASSFLGSERYF,TGTGCCAGCAGTTTTCTCGGGAGCGAGCGGTACTTC
TRBV19,TRBJ1-5,few,TRBD1,CASRMGQENQPQHF,TGTGCCAGTCGCATGGGACAGGAAAATCAGCCCCAGCATTTT
TRBV7-6,TRBJ1-1,many,-,CASSLSGNTEAFF,TGTGCCAGCAGCTTATCCGGGAACACTGAAGCTTTCTTT
TRBV6-1,TRBJ1-2,many,TRBD1,CASSVGTGANYGYTF,TGTGCCAGCAGCGTTGGGACAGGAGCTAACTATGGCTACACCTTC
TRBV6-1,TRBJ1-5,-,-,CASSYSMGNQPQHF,TGTGCCAGCAGTTACTCAATGGGGAATCAGCCCCAGCATTTT
TRBV20-1,TRBJ2-7,once,TRBD2,CSVSSGPYEQYF,TGCAGTGTCTCTAGCGGACCCTACGAGCAGTACTTC
TRBV6-5,TRBJ2-3,many,TRBD2,CASSRATSGGTDTQYF,TGTGCCAGCAGCCGCGCGACTAGCGGGGGCACAGATACGCAGTATTTT
TRBV12-3/TRBV12-4,TRBJ1-4,many,TRBD1,CASNQGAVDEKLFF,TGTGCCAGCAACCAGGGGGCTGTCGATGAAAAACTGTTTTTT
TRBV11-2,TRBJ1-2,few,TRBD1,CASSLGQTNYGYTF,TGTGCCAGCAGCTTGGGACAGACTAACTATGGCTACACCTTC
TRBV12-3/TRBV12-4,TRBJ1-1,many,TRBD1,CASSRNHRGLWNTEAFF,TGTGCCAGCAGCAGAAATCACAGGGGGCTTTGGAACACTGAAGCTTTCTTT